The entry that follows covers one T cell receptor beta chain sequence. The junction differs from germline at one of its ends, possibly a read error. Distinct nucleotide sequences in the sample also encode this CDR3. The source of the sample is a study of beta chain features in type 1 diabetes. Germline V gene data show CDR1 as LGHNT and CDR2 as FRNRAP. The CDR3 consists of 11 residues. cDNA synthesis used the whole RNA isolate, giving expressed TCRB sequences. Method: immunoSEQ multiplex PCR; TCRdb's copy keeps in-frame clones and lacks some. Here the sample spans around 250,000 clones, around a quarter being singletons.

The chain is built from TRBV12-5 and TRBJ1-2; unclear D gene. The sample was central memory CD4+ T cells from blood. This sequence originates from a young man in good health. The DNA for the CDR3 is TGTGCTAGTGGGTTGGTAACGGTCTACACCTTC. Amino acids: CASGLVTVYTF.